This T cell receptor beta chain was retrieved from a study of cytomegalovirus exposure and HLA in healthy donors. Sequencing used immunoSEQ multiplex PCR; TCRdb keeps in-frame clones, though not all of them. The data show 100,000 to 120,000 clones, approximately 85% seen once. V dropped 8 bases and J dropped 6; count of bases not matched to a gene: 7. CDR3 length: 14 residues. CDR1 is SNHLY, CDR2 FYNNEI, per germline. This receptor was taken from a woman between 18 and 29 years old in good health and CMV-seronegative. What was sequenced was PBMCs. V and J are TRBV2 and TRBJ1-6; 7 bases line up with TRBD1. CDR3 nucleotide sequence: TGTGCCAGCGGGGCCGGGACAGCTAATTCACCCCTCCACTTT. Translation: CASGAGTANSPLHF. Using reference TRBV2 and TRBJ1-6 for the parts outside the CDR3, the full variable domain is EPEVTQTPSHQVTQMGQEVILRCVPISNHLYFYWYRQILGQKVEFLVSFYNNEISEKSEIFDDQFSVERPDGSNFTLKIRSTKLEDSAMYFCASGAGTANSPLHFGNGTRLTVT.